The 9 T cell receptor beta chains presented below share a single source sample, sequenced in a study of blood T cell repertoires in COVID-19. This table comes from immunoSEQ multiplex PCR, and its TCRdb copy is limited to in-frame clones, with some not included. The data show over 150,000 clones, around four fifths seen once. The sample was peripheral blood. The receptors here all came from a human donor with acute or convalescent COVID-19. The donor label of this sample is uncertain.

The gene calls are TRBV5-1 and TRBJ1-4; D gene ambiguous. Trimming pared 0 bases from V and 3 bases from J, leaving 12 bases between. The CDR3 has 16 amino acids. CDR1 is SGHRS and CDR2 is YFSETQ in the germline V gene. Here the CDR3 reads CASSLAGLGANEKLFF. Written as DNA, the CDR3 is TGCGCCAGCAGCTTGGCGGGGTTAGGCGCTAATGAAAAACTGTTTTTT.

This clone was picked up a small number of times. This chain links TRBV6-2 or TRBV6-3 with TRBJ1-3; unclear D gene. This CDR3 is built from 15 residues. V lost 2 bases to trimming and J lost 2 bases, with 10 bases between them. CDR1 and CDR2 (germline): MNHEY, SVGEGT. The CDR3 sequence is CASSYKGAPGNTIYF. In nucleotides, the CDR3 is TGTGCCAGCAGTTACAAGGGAGCTCCTGGAAACACCATATATTTT.

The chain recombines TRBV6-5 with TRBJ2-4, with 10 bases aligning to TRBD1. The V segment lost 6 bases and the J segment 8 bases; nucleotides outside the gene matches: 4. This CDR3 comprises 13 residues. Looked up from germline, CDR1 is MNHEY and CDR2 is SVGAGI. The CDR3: CASRTGGDDIQYF. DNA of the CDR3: TGTGCCAGCAGGACAGGGGGCGATGACATTCAGTACTTC.

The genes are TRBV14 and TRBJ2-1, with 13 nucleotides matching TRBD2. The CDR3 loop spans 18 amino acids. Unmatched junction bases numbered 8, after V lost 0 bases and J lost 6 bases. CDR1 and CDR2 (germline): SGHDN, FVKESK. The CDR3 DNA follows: TGTGCCAGCAGCCAAGAAAGGACTAGCGGGAGTCCTCGCAATGAGCAGTTCTTC. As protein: CASSQERTSGSPRNEQFF.

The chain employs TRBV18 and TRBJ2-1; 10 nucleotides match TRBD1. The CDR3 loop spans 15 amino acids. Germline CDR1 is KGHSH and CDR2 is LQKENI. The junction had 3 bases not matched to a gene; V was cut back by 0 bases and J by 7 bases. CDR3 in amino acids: CASSPPSGQGNEQFF. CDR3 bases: TGTGCCAGCTCACCACCTTCGGGACAGGGGAATGAGCAGTTCTTC.

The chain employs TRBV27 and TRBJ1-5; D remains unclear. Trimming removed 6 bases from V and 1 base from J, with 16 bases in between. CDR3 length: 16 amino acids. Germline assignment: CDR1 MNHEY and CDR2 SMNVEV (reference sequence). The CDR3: CASSPFILGSNQPQHF. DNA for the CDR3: TGTGCCAGCAGCCCTTTTATCCTGGGCAGCAATCAGCCCCAGCATTTT.

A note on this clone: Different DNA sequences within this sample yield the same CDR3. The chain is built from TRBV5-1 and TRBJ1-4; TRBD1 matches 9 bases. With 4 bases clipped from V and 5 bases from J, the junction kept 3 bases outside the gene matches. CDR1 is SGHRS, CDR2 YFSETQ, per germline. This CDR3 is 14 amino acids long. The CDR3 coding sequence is TGCGCCAGCAGCCTCGGGACAGGGAATGAAAAACTGTTTTTT. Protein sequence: CASSLGTGNEKLFF.

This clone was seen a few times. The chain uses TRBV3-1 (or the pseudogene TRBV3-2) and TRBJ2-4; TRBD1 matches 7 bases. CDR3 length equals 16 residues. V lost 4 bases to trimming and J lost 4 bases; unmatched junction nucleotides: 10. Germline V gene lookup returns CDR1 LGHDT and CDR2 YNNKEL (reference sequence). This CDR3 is CASSPPYGTEKNIQYF. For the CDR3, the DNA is TGTGCCAGCAGCCCGCCCTACGGGACAGAGAAAAACATTCAGTACTTC.

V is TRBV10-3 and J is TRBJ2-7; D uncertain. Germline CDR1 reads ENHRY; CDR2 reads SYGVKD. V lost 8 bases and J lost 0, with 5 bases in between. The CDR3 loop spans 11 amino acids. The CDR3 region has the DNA TGTGCCATCGGCAACTCCTACGAGCAGTACTTC. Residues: CAIGNSYEQYF.